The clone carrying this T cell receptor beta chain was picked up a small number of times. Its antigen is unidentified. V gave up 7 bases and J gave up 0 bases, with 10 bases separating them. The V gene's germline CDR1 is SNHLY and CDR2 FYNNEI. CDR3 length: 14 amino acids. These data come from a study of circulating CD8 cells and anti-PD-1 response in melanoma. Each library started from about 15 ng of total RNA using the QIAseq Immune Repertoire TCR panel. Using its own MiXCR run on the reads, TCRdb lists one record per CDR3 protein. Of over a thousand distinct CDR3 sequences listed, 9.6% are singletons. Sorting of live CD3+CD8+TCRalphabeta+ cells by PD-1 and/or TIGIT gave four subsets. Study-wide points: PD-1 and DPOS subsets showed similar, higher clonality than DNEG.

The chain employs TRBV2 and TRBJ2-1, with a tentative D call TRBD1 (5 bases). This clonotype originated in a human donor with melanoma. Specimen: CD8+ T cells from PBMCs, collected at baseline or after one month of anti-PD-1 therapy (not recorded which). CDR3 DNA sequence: TGTGCCAGCAATAGACAGAGCTCCTACAATGAGCAGTTCTTC. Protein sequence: CASNRQSSYNEQFF.